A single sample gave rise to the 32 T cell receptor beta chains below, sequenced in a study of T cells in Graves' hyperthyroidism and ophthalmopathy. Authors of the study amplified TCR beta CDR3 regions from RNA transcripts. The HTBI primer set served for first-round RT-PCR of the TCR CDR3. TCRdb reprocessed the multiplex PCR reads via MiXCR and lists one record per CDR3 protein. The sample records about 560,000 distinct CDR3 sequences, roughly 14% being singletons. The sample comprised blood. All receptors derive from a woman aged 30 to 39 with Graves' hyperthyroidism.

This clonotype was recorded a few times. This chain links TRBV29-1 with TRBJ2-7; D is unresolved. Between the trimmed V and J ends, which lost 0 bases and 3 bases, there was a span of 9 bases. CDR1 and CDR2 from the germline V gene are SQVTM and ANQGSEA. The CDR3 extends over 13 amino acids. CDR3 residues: CSVEDAAGYEQYF. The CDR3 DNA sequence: TGCAGCGTTGAAGATGCGGCTGGCTACGAGCAGTACTTC.

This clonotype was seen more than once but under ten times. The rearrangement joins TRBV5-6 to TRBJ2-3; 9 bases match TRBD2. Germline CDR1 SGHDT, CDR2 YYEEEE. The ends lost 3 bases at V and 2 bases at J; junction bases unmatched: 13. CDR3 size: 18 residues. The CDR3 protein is CASSSQALLAGLTDTQYF. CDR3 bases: TGTGCCAGCAGCTCCCAAGCCCTACTAGCGGGCCTCACAGATACGCAGTATTTT.

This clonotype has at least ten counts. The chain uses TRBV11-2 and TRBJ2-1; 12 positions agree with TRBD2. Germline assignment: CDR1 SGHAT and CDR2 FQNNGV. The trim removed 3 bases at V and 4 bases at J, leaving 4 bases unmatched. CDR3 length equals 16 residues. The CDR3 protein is CASSLWTSGVYNEQFF. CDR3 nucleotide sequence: TGTGCCAGCAGCTTGTGGACTAGCGGGGTTTACAATGAGCAGTTCTTC.

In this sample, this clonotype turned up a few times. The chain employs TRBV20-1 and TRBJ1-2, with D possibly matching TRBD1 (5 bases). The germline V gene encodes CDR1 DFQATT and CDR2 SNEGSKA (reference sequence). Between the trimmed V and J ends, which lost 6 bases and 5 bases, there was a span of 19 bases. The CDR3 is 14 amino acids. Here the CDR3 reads CSARGGEGLYGYTF. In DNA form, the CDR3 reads TGCAGTGCCCGGGGGGGGGAAGGACTATATGGCTACACCTTC.

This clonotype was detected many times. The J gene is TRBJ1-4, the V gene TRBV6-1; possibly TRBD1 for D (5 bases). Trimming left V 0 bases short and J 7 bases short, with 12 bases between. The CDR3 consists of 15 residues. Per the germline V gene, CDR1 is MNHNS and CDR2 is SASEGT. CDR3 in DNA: TGTGCCAGCAGTGAAGCCGGGAGGAGGGGTGAAAAACTGTTTTTT. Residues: CASSEAGRRGEKLFF.

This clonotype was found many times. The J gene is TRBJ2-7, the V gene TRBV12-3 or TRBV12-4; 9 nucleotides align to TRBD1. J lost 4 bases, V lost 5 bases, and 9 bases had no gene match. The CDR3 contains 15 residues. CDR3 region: CASSPPGQGKYEQYF. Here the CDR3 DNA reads TGTGCCAGCAGTCCCCCGGGACAGGGAAAATACGAGCAGTACTTC.

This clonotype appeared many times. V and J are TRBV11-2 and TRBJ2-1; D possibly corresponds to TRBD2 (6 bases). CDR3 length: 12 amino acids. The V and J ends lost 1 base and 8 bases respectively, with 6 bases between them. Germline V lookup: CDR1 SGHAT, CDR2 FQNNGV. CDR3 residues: CASSLGGDEQFF. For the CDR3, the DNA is TGTGCCAGCAGCTTAGGGGGGGATGAGCAGTTCTTC.

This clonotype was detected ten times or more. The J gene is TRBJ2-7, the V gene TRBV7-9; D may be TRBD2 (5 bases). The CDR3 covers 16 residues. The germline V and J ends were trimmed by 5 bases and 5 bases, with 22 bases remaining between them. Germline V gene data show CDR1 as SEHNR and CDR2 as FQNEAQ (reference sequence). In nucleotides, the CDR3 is TGTGCCAGCAGCCTAAACTCCCGGGAAGCTCAACACGAGCAGTACTTC. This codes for CASSLNSREAQHEQYF.

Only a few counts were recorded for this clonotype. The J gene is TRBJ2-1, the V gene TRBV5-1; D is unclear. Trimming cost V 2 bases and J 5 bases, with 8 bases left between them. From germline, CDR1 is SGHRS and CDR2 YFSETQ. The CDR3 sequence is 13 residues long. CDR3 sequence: CASSFAGNNEQFF. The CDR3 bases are TGCGCCAGCAGCTTCGCAGGTAACAATGAGCAGTTCTTC.

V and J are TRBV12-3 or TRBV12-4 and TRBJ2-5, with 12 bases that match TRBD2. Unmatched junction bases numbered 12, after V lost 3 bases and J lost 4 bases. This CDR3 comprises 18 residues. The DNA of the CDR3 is TGTGCCAGCAGTTTTCGGACTAGCGGGACGGTCGGGGGAGAGACCCAGTACTTC. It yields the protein CASSFRTSGTVGGETQYF.

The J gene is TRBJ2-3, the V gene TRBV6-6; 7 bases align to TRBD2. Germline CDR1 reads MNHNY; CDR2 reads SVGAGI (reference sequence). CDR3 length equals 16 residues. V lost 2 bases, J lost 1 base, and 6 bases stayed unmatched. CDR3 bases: TGTGCCAGCAGTTACCCGGGGGAGGGAGGCACAGATACGCAGTATTTT. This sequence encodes CASSYPGEGGTDTQYF.

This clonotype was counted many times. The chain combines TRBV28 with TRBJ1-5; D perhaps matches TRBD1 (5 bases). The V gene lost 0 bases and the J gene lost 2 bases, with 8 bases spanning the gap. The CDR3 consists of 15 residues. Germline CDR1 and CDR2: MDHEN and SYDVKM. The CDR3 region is CASSLWGGGNQPQHF. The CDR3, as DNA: TGTGCCAGCAGTTTATGGGGGGGGGGCAATCAGCCCCAGCATTTT. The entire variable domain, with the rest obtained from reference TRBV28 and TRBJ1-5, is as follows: DVKVTQSSRYLVKRTGEKVFLECVQDMDHENMFWYRQDPGLGLRLIYFSYDVKMKEKGDIPEGYSVSREKKERFSLILESASTNQTSMYLCASSLWGGGNQPQHFGDGTRLSIL.

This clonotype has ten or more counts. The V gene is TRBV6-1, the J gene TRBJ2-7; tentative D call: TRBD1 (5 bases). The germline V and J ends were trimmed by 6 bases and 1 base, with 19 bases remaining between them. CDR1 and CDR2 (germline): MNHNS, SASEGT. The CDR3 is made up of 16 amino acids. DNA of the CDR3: TGTGCCAGCAGGACAGCCGATCAGTGGAAATCCTACGAGCAGTACTTC. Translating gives CASRTADQWKSYEQYF.

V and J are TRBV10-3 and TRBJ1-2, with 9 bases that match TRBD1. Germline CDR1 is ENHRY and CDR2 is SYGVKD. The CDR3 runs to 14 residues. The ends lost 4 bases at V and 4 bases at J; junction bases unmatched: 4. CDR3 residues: CAISVETGGYGYTF. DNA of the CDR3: TGTGCCATCAGTGTAGAGACAGGGGGCTATGGCTACACCTTC.

As DNA, the CDR3 is TGTGCCAGCAGCTACGAGCGGGAGAATGAGACCCAGTACTTC. This sequence encodes CASSYERENETQYF. The rearrangement joins TRBV4-2 to TRBJ2-5; 8 bases are shared with TRBD2. The CDR3 covers 14 residues. J was trimmed by 5 bases and V by 5 bases; bases with no gene match: 7. The germline CDR1 and CDR2 sequences are LGHNA and YNFKEQ.

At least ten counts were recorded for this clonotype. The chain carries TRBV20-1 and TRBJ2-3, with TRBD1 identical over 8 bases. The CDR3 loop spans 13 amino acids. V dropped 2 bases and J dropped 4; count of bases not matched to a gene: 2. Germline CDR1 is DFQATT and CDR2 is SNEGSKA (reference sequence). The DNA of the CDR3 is TGCAGTGCTAGACAGGGGGCCGCAGATACGCAGTATTTT. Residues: CSARQGAADTQYF.

CDR3 coding DNA: TGCAGTGCGCCGGCGAAAGGACTAGCAGAGACCCAGTACTTC. Its protein is CSAPAKGLAETQYF. The genes are TRBV20-1 and TRBJ2-5; TRBD2 aligns across 8 bases. Unmatched junction bases numbered 10, after V lost 6 bases and J lost 4 bases. This CDR3 is 14 amino acids long. Germline V gene lookup returns CDR1 DFQATT and CDR2 SNEGSKA (reference sequence).

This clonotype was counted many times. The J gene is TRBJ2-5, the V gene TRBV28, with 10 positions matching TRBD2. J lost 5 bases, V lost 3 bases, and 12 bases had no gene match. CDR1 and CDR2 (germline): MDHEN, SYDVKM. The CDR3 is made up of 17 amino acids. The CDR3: CASSLAGLAGVWETQYF. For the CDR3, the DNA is TGTGCCAGCAGTTTGGCCGGTCTAGCGGGAGTCTGGGAGACCCAGTACTTC.

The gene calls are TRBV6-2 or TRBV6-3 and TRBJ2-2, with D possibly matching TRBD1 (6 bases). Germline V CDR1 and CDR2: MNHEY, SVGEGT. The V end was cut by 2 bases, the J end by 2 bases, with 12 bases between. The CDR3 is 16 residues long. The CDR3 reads CASSYARDINTGELFF. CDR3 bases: TGTGCCAGCAGTTACGCCCGGGACATTAACACCGGGGAGCTGTTTTTT.

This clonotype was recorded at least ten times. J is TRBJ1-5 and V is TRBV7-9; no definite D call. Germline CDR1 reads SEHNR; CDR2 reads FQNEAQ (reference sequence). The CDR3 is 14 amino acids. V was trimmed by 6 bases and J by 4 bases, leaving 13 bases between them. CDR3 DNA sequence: TGTGCCAGCAGTCCTGGTTGGGAAAATCAGCCCCAGCATTTT. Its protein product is CASSPGWENQPQHF.

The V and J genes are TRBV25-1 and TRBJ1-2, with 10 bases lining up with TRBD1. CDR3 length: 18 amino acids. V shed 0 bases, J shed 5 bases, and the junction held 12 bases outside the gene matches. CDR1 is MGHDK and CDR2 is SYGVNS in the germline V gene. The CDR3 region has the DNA TGTGCCAGCAGTGAATACCCGGCAGACAGGGGGCTATCGTATGGCTACACCTTC. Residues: CASSEYPADRGLSYGYTF.

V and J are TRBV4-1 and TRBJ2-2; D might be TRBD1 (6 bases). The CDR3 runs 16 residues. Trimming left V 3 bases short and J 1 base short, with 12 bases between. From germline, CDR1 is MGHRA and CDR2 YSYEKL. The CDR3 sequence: CASSQGAAGNTGELFF. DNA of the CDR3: TGCGCCAGCAGCCAGGGGGCGGCGGGGAACACCGGGGAGCTGTTTTTT.

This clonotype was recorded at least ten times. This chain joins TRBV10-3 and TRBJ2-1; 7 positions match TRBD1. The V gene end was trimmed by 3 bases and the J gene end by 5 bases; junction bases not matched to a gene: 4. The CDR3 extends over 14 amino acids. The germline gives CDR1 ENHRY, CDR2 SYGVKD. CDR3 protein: CAISETQGNNEQFF. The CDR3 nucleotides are TGTGCCATCAGTGAAACACAGGGGAACAATGAGCAGTTCTTC.

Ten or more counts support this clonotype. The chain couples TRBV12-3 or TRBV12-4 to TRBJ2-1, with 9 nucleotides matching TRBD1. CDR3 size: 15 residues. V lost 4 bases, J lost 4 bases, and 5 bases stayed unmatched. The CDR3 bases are TGTGCCAGCAGTTCTACAGGGGGCGGATACAATGAGCAGTTCTTC. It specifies CASSSTGGGYNEQFF.

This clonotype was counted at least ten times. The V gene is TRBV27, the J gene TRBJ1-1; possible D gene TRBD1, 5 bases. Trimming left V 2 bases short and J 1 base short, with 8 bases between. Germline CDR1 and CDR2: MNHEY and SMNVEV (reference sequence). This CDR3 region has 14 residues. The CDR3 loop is CASSLPGQNTEAFF. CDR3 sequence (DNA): TGTGCCAGCAGTTTACCGGGGCAGAACACTGAAGCTTTCTTT.

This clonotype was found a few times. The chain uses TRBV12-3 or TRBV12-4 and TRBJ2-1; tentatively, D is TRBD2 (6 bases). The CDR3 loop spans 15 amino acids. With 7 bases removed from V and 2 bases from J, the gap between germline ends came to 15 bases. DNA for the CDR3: TGTGCCAGCACCCCATTTGGCGGGACCTACAATGAGCAGTTCTTC. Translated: CASTPFGGTYNEQFF.

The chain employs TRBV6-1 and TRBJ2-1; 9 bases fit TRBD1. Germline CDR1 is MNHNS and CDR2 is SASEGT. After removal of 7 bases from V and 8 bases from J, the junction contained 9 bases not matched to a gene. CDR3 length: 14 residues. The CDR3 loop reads CASTVGTGFDEQFF. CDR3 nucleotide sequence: TGTGCCAGCACGGTCGGGACAGGGTTCGATGAGCAGTTCTTC.

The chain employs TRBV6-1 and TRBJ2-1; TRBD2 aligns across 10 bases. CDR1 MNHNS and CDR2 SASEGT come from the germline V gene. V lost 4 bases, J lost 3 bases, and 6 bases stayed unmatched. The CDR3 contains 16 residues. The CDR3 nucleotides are TGTGCCAGCAGTGTCATAGTAGCGGGAGGCTACAATGAGCAGTTCTTC. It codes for CASSVIVAGGYNEQFF.

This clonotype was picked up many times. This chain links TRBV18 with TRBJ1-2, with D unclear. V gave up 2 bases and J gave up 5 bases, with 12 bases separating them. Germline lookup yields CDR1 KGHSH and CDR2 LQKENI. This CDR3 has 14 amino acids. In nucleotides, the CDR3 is TGTGCCAGCTCACCAGTTAACAGTTTGTATGGCTACACCTTC. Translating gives CASSPVNSLYGYTF.

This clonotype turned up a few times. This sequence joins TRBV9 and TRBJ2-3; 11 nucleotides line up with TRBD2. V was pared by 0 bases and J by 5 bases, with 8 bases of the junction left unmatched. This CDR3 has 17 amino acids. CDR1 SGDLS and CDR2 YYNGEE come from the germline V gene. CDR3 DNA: TGTGCCAGCAGCGTAGGCCCTAGCGGGAGGAATGGAGATACGCAGTATTTT. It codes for CASSVGPSGRNGDTQYF.

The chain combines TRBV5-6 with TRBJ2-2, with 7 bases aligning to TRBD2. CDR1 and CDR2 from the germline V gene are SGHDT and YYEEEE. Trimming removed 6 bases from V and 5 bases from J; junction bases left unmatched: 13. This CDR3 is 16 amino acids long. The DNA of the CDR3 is TGTGCCAGCACCTCGGGGGTGGGAGGGCCGACCGGGGAGCTGTTTTTT. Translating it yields CASTSGVGGPTGELFF.

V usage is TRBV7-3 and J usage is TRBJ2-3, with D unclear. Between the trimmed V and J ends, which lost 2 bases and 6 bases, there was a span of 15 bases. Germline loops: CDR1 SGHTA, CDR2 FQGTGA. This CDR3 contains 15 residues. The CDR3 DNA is TGTGCCAGCAGCTTAGTTTGGCCCTTTTCGGATACGCAGTATTTT. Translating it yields CASSLVWPFSDTQYF.